This TCR beta chain was obtained from a study of cytomegalovirus exposure and HLA in healthy donors. The PCR ran on 60 Vbeta and 13 Jbeta primers. Using immunoSEQ multiplex PCR, the repertoire was profiled, and TCRdb retains in-frame clones only, with some absent. The sample holds approximately 110,000 clones; roughly 76% are singletons and the top ten take approximately 13%. The CDR3 runs 15 residues. CDR1 SGHRS and CDR2 YFSETQ come from the germline V gene. V lost 4 bases and J lost 9; bases outside the gene matches: 8. The sequencing input was PBMCs. The clonotype comes from a woman aged 60-75 years in good health and CMV-seropositive. This sequence joins TRBV5-1 and TRBJ1-6; 9 nucleotides agree with TRBD1. DNA of the CDR3: TGCGCCAGCAGCACCCCGGGACAGGGAGGTTCACCCCTCCACTTT. As protein: CASSTPGQGGSPLHF.